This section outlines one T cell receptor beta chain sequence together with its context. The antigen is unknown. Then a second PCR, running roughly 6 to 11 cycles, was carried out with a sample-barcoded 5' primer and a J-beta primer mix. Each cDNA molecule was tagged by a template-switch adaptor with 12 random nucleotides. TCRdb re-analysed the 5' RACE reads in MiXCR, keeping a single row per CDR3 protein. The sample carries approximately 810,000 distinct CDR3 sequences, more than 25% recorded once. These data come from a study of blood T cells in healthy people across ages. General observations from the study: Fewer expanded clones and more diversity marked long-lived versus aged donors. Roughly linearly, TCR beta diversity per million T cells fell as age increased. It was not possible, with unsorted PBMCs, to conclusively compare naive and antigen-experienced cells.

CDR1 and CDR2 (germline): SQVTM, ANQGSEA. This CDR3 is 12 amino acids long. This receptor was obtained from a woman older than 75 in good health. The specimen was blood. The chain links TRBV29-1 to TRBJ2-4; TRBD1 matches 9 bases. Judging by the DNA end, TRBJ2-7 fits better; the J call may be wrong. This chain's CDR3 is CSAGTGRYEQYF. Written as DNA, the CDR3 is TGCAGCGCAGGGACAGGGCGCTACGAGCAGTACTTC.